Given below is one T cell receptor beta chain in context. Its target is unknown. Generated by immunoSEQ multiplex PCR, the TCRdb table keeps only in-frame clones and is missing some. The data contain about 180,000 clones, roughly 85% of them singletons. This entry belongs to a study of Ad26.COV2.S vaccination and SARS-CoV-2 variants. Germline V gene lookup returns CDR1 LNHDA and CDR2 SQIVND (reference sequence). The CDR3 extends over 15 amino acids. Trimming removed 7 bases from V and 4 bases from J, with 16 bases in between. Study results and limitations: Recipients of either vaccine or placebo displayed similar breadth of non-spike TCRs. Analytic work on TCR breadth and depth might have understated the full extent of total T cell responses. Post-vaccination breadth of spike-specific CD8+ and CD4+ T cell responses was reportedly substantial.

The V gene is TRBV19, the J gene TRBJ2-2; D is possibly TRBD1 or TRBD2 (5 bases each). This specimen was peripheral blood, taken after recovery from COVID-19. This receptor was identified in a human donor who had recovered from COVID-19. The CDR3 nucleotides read TGTGCCAGTACAACTTGGGGGTCGGGCACCGGGGAGCTGTTTTTT. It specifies CASTTWGSGTGELFF. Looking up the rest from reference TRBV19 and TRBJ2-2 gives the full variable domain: DGGITQSPKYLFRKEGQNVTLSCEQNLNHDAMYWYRQDPGQGLRLIYYSQIVNDFQKGDIAEGYSVSREKKESFPLTVTSAQKNPTAFYLCASTTWGSGTGELFFGEGSRLTVL.